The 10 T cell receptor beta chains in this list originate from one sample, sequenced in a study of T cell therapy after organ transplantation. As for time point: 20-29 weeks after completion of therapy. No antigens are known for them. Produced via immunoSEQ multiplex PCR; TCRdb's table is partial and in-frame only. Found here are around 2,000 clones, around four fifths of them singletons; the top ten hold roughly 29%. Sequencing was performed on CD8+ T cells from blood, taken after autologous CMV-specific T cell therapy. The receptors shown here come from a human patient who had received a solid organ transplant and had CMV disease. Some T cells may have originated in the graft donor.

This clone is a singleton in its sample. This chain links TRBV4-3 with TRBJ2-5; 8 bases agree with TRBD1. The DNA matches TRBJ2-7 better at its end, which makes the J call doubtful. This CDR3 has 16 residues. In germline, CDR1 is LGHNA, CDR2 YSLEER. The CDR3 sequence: CASSQDQGTGDYEQYF. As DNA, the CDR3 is TGCGCCAGCAGCCAAGATCAGGGGACAGGAGACTACGAGCAGTACTTC.

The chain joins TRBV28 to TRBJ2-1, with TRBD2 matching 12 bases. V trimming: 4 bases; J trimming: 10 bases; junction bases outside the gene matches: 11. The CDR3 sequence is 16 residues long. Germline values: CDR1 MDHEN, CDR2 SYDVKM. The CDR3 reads CASSSLLAGGRLEQFF. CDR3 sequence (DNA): TGTGCCAGCAGTTCGTTACTAGCGGGAGGACGTTTAGAGCAGTTCTTC.

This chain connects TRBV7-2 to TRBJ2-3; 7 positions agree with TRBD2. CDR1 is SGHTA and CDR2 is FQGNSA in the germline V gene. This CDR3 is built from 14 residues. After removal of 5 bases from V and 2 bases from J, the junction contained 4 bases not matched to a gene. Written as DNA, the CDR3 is TGTGCCAGCAGCGATAGCGGGCTCACAGATACGCAGTATTTT. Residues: CASSDSGLTDTQYF.

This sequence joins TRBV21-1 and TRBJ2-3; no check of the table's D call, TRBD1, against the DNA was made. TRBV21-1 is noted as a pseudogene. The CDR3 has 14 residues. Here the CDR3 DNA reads TGTGCCAGCACCCCTGGACAGGGCCCAGATACGCAGTATTTT. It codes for CASTPGQGPDTQYF.

CDR3 region: CASSQDVLAESTDTQYF. CDR3 in DNA: TGTGCCAGCAGCCAAGACGTATTAGCGGAGAGCACAGATACGCAGTATTTT. The V gene is TRBV4-2, the J gene TRBJ2-3; D perhaps matches TRBD2 (6 bases). V was shortened by 0 bases and J by 0 bases, with 13 bases between the two germline ends. CDR1 is LGHNA and CDR2 is YNFKEQ in the germline V gene. CDR3 length: 17 amino acids.

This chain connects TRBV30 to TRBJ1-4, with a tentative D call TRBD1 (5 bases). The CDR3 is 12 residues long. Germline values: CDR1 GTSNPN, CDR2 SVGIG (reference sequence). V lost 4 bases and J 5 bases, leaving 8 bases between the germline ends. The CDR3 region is CAWTGPNEKLFF. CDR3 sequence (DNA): TGTGCCTGGACAGGGCCGAATGAAAAACTGTTTTTT.

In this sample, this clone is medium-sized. CDR3: CASSSGTESYEQYF. The CDR3 DNA is TGTGCCAGCAGCTCCGGGACAGAGAGTTACGAGCAGTACTTC. The rearrangement joins TRBV2 to TRBJ2-7, with 7 bases that match TRBD1. CDR1 SNHLY and CDR2 FYNNEI come from the germline V gene. This CDR3 region has 14 residues. Germline trimming cut 6 bases from V and 4 bases from J; bases unmatched to any gene: 9.

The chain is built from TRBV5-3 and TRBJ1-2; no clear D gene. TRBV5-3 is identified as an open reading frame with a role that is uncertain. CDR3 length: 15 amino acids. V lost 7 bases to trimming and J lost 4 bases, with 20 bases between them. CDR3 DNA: TGTGCCAGATGGAAATTGGTGAGAAAGACCTATGGCTACACCTTC. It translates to CARWKLVRKTYGYTF.

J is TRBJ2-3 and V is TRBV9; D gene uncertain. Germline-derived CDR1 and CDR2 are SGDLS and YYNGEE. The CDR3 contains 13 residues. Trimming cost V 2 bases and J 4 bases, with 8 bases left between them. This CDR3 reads CASSVVRSDTQYF. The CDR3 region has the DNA TGTGCCAGCAGCGTCGTGAGGTCAGATACGCAGTATTTT.

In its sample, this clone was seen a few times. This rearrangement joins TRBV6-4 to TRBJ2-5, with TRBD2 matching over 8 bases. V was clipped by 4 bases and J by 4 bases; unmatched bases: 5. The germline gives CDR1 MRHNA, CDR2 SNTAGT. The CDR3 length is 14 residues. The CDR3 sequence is CASSAGGESETQYF. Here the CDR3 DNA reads TGTGCCAGCAGTGCGGGAGGGGAGTCAGAGACCCAGTACTTC.